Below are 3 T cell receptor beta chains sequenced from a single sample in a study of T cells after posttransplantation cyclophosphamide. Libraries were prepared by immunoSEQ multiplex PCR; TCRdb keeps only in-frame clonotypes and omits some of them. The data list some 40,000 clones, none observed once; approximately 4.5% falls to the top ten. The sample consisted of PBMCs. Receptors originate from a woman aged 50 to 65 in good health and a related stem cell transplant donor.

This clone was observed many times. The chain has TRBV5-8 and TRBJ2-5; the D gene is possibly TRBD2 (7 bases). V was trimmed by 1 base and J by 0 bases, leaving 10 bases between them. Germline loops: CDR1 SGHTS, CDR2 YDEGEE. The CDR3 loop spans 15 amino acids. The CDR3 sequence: CASSLRGAYQETQYF. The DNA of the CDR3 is TGTGCCAGCAGCTTGCGGGGGGCTTACCAAGAGACCCAGTACTTC.

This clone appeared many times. CDR3 sequence: CTAGTTANTGELFF. The CDR3 region has the DNA TGCACCGCCGGGACAACAGCGAACACCGGGGAGCTGTTTTTT. This chain links TRBV29-1 with TRBJ2-2; the D gene is possibly TRBD1 (6 bases). This CDR3 spans 14 amino acids. CDR1 is SQVTM, CDR2 ANQGSEA, per germline.

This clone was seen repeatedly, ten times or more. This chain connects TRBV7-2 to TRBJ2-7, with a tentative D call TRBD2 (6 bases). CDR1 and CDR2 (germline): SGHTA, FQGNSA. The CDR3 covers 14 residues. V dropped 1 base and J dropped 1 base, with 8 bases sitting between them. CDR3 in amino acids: CASSLVGGSYEQYF. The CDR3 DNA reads TGTGCCAGCAGCTTAGTAGGAGGGTCCTACGAGCAGTACTTC.